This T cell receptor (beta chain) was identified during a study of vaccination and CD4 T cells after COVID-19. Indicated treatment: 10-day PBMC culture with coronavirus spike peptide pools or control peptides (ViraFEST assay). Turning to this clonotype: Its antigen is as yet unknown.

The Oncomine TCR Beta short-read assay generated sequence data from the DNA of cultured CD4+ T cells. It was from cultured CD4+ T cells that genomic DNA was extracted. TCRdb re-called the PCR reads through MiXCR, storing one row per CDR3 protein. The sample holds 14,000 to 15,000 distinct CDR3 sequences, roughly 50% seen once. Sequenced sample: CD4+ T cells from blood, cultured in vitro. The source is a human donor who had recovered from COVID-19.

DNA for the CDR3: TGTGCCAGCAGCTCGAGGTCCGGGGGCTTGAACACTGAAGCTTTCTTT. It translates to CASSSRSGGLNTEAFF. This chain connects TRBV5-4 to TRBJ1-1; D is perhaps TRBD1 (6 bases). The CDR3 sequence is 16 residues long. V lost 3 bases to trimming and J lost 0 bases, with 15 bases between them. Per the germline V gene, CDR1 is SGHNT and CDR2 is YYREEE (reference sequence). Full variable domain (rest looked up from reference TRBV5-4 and TRBJ1-1): ETGVTQSPTHLIKTRGQQVTLRCSSQSGHNTVSWYQQALGQGPQFIFQYYREEENGRGNFPPRFSGLQFPNYSSELNVNALELDDSALYLCASSSRSGGLNTEAFFGQGTRLTVV.